The T cell receptor beta chain under discussion was sequenced for a study of cytomegalovirus exposure and HLA in healthy donors. Study as a whole: A previous analysis identified around 120 million unique TCR beta sequences derived from roughly 180 million T cells. Study observations and caveats: Roughly uniform sequencing depth across donors was assumed, possibly incorrectly. For most TCR beta V segments, an earlier analysis put the productive rate at about 87% or about 30% of the time.

Comments on this clone: Its matching antigen is unknown. Additional DNA sequences in this sample encode the identical CDR3.

CDR3 size: 12 residues. After removal of 6 bases from V and 1 base from J, the junction contained 2 bases not matched to a gene. Germline V gene lookup returns CDR1 SQVTM and CDR2 ANQGSEA. Donors in the study were healthy people who gave bone marrow. It was with 60 Vbeta and 13 Jbeta primers that the PCR ran. The protocol was immunoSEQ multiplex PCR, while the TCRdb copy is restricted to in-frame clones and leaves out a portion. The sample records about 200,000 clones, around four fifths being singletons. The sequenced material came from PBMCs. This chain joins TRBV29-1 and TRBJ2-5; 7 bases agree with TRBD1. The sequence came from a man aged 45 to 65 in good health and CMV-seronegative. The chain's CDR3 is CSVDRVQETQYF. CDR3 nucleotide sequence: TGCAGCGTCGACAGGGTCCAAGAGACCCAGTACTTC.